Listed here are 22 T cell receptor beta chains from one sample, sequenced in a study of metastatic and nonmetastatic thyroid tumors. TCRdb re-clonotyped the PCR reads via MiXCR. The sample yields roughly 17,000 clones, over 25% seen once. Treatment of any kind had been given to no patient before thyroid surgery. Source material: tumor tissue. All receptors derive from a male donor with papillary thyroid cancer or a benign thyroid nodule (not recorded which). Some clones in this sample may be carry-over from other donors' samples.

This clone was seen a handful of times. The chain uses TRBV15 and TRBJ2-6; D is unclear. V gave up 0 bases and J gave up 0 bases, with 3 bases separating them. CDR1 is LNHNV and CDR2 is YYDKDF in the germline V gene (reference sequence). The CDR3 is 15 residues long. CDR3 in amino acids: CATSRDISGANVLTF. CDR3 coding DNA: TGTGCCACCAGCAGAGATATCTCTGGGGCCAACGTCCTGACTTTC.

This clone was recorded a few times. V usage is TRBV28 and J usage is TRBJ2-2, with 8 bases lining up with TRBD2. The CDR3 loop spans 15 amino acids. Germline V gene sequence: CDR1 MDHEN, CDR2 SYDVKM. Trimming removed 5 bases from V and 3 bases from J; junction bases left unmatched: 5. The CDR3 sequence is CASSTASGHTGELFF. Here the CDR3 DNA reads TGTGCCAGCAGTACAGCTAGCGGGCACACCGGGGAGCTGTTTTTT.

This clone appeared many times. The chain joins TRBV5-8 to TRBJ1-1; tentative D call: TRBD1 (6 bases). The length of the CDR3 is 15 residues. Germline V gene lookup returns CDR1 SGHTS and CDR2 YDEGEE. Trimming cost V 2 bases and J 1 base, with 12 bases left between them. The CDR3 nucleotides are TGTGCCAGCAGCTTCGGGGGCCGCTGGAACACTGAAGCTTTCTTT. This gives the protein CASSFGGRWNTEAFF.

The sample holds many counts of this clone. The chain links TRBV5-6 to TRBJ2-5; 13 nucleotides line up with TRBD2. This CDR3 region has 19 residues. The J segment lost 0 bases and the V segment lost 3 bases, leaving 11 bases of the junction unmatched. CDR1 and CDR2 (germline): SGHDT, YYEEEE. This CDR3 reads CASSSMTSGGQTYQETQYF. DNA of the CDR3: TGTGCCAGCAGCTCGATGACTAGCGGGGGGCAGACGTACCAAGAGACCCAGTACTTC. Full variable domain (outside the CDR3, taken from reference TRBV5-6 and TRBJ2-5): DAGVTQSPTHLIKTRGQQVTLRCSPKSGHDTVSWYQQALGQGPQFIFQYYEEEERQRGNFPDRFSGHQFPNYSSELNVNALLLGDSALYLCASSSMTSGGQTYQETQYFGPGTRLLVL.

The sample holds a few counts of this clone. V is TRBV30 and J is TRBJ1-5, with D hard to call. This CDR3 region has 15 residues. The V and J ends lost 2 bases and 4 bases respectively, with 15 bases between them. The germline V gene encodes CDR1 GTSNPN and CDR2 SVGIG (reference sequence). CDR3 protein: CAWSPAFGENQPQHF. CDR3 DNA: TGTGCCTGGAGTCCCGCGTTCGGGGAAAATCAGCCCCAGCATTTT.

For this clone: One base away lies a much larger clone, so this may be a sequencing read error. The chain combines TRBV15 with TRBJ2-5; the D call may be TRBD1 or TRBD2 (5 bases each). The CDR3 is made up of 15 amino acids. The germline V gene encodes CDR1 LNHNV and CDR2 YYDKDF (reference sequence). The CDR3 region is CATTTRDRYQEAQYF. For the CDR3, the DNA is TGTGCCACCACGACCAGGGACCGGTACCAAGAGGCCCAGTACTTC.

The chain uses TRBV15 and TRBJ1-2; D uncertain. Germline-derived CDR1 and CDR2 are LNHNV and YYDKDF (reference sequence). The V end lost 3 bases, the J end lost 6 bases, and 11 bases lay between the germline ends. CDR3 length equals 13 residues. The CDR3 DNA follows: TGTGCCACCAGCAGGGGGTTTGAGGATGGCTACACCTTC. This gives the protein CATSRGFEDGYTF.

The V and J genes are TRBV6-5 and TRBJ1-2; 10 positions match TRBD1. The CDR3 spans 17 residues. Germline loops: CDR1 MNHEY, CDR2 SVGAGI. Losses at the gene ends were 0 bases for V and 4 bases for J; bases not matched to a gene: 8. The CDR3 sequence: CASSYSIHGTGAYGYTF. The CDR3 DNA follows: TGTGCCAGCAGTTACTCGATCCACGGGACAGGGGCCTATGGCTACACCTTC.

The J gene is TRBJ1-4, the V gene TRBV4-1; possible D gene TRBD1, 5 bases. The CDR3 is made up of 15 amino acids. The germline V and J ends were trimmed by 6 bases and 6 bases, with 17 bases remaining between them. The germline CDR1 and CDR2 sequences are MGHRA and YSYEKL. The CDR3 bases are TGCGCCAGCAGGCAATATGGGGGGGAAGATGAAAAACTGTTTTTT. Translation gives CASRQYGGEDEKLFF.

Comment on this clone: Relative to the germline gene, one junction end is altered; a read error may explain this. The chain recombines TRBV6-1 with TRBJ2-2; TRBD2 aligns across 16 bases. Germline V CDR1 and CDR2: MNHNS, SASEGT. The length of the CDR3 is 17 residues. This chain's CDR3 is CASSAPGTSGRAWEMFF. In nucleotides, the CDR3 is TGTGCCAGCAGTGCCCCCGGGACTAGCGGGAGGGCCTGGGAGATGTTTTTT.

This clone was observed many times. The chain is built from TRBV12-5 and TRBJ2-1, with D perhaps being TRBD1 or TRBD2 (7 bases each). Trimming shortened V by 2 bases and J by 0 bases, and 17 bases separated the two germline ends. The germline V gene encodes CDR1 LGHNT and CDR2 FRNRAP. The CDR3 consists of 18 residues. CDR3 sequence (DNA): TGTGCTAGTGGTTTGAAGCTACAGCGGGACAGCTCCTACAATGAGCAGTTCTTC. Translation: CASGLKLQRDSSYNEQFF.

This clone was counted once. The chain links TRBV5-6 to TRBJ2-7; possible D gene TRBD1, 5 bases. V shed 2 bases and J shed 2 bases, with 11 bases lying between them. This CDR3 has 14 residues. The germline gives CDR1 SGHDT, CDR2 YYEEEE. CDR3 nucleotides: TGTGCCAGCAGCTTAACAGGCTACCCCTACGAGCAGTACTTC. This translates into CASSLTGYPYEQYF.

For this clone: The junction and the germline gene differ at one end; a read error may be behind it. The chain uses TRBV24-1 and TRBJ2-7; weak D call: TRBD2 (7 bases). The germline V gene encodes CDR1 KGHDR and CDR2 SFDVKD. The CDR3 loop spans 13 amino acids. CDR3 nucleotides: TGTGCCACCAGTGAGGGGGGGCGAGTCGAGCGGTACTTC. Protein product: CATSEGGRVERYF.

Concerning this clone itself: Compared with germline, one end of the junction differs, possibly owing to a read error. The chain recombines TRBV5-1 with TRBJ2-3, with TRBD2 matching over 8 bases. The CDR3 is 16 residues long. Germline CDR1 is SGHRS and CDR2 is YFSETQ. The CDR3 is CANSLAASGRADTQYF. The CDR3 DNA reads as TGCGCCAACAGCTTGGCGGCTAGCGGGCGGGCAGATACGCAGTATTTT. The full variable domain, its missing parts supplied by reference TRBV5-1 and TRBJ2-3, is KAGVTQTPRYLIKTRGQQVTLSCSPISGHRSVSWYQQTPGQGLQFLFEYFSETQRNKGNFPGRFSGRQFSNSRSEMNVSTLELGDSALYLCANSLAASGRADTQYFGPGTRLTVL.

This clone has ten or more counts. The CDR3 here is CASSLRGQGQTGNTIYF. CDR3 in DNA: TGCGCCAGCAGCTTGCGTGGACAGGGACAGACTGGAAACACCATATATTTT. The chain carries TRBV5-1 and TRBJ1-3; 8 positions match TRBD1. V trimming: 1 base; J trimming: 2 bases; junction bases outside the gene matches: 8. Germline CDR1 SGHRS, CDR2 YFSETQ. The CDR3 has 17 residues. Supplemented by reference TRBV5-1 and TRBJ1-3, the full variable domain reads KAGVTQTPRYLIKTRGQQVTLSCSPISGHRSVSWYQQTPGQGLQFLFEYFSETQRNKGNFPGRFSGRQFSNSRSEMNVSTLELGDSALYLCASSLRGQGQTGNTIYFGEGSWLTVV.

The CDR3 loop reads CASSPRPGADPSETQYF. CDR3 in DNA: TGTGCCAGCAGCCCTAGGCCGGGGGCCGACCCATCGGAGACCCAGTACTTC. The chain employs TRBV7-2 and TRBJ2-5, with D perhaps being TRBD1 or TRBD2 (6 bases each). Trimming took 5 bases from V and 5 from J, leaving 24 bases between them. Germline V lookup: CDR1 SGHTA, CDR2 FQGNSA. The CDR3 spans 17 residues.

This clone ranks as medium-sized. J is TRBJ1-1 and V is TRBV19, with D perhaps TRBD1 (6 bases). The CDR3 contains 14 residues. Germline V gene lookup returns CDR1 LNHDA and CDR2 SQIVND (reference sequence). V was clipped by 5 bases and J by 0 bases, with 10 bases between them. This CDR3 reads CASSFQGMNTEAFF. In DNA form, the CDR3 reads TGTGCCAGTAGTTTTCAGGGGATGAACACTGAAGCTTTCTTT. Full variable domain (outside the CDR3, taken from reference TRBV19 and TRBJ1-1): DGGITQSPKYLFRKEGQNVTLSCEQNLNHDAMYWYRQDPGQGLRLIYYSQIVNDFQKGDIAEGYSVSREKKESFPLTVTSAQKNPTAFYLCASSFQGMNTEAFFGQGTRLTVV.

This clone occurred many times. The V gene is TRBV4-1, the J gene TRBJ1-6; D unclear. V dropped 3 bases and J dropped 6 bases, with 3 bases sitting between them. CDR1 is MGHRA, CDR2 YSYEKL, per germline. The CDR3 has 12 residues. The CDR3 protein is CASSQGNSPLHF. CDR3 DNA sequence: TGCGCCAGCAGCCAGGGTAATTCACCCCTCCACTTT.

This clone was seen at least ten times. This sequence joins TRBV2 and TRBJ1-4; D uncertain. Deletions cut 3 bases from V and 7 bases from J, with 12 bases between. From germline, CDR1 is SNHLY and CDR2 FYNNEI. The CDR3 loop spans 14 amino acids. CDR3 in amino acids: CASSDGGGLEKLFF. CDR3 coding DNA: TGTGCCAGCAGTGATGGAGGCGGACTTGAAAAACTGTTTTTT.

For this clone: It is likely a read error, because the conserved phenylalanine at the end of the CDR3 is missing. V is TRBV27 and J is TRBJ2-1; the D gene is possibly TRBD1 (6 bases). The ends were cut back, 4 bases at V and 7 bases at J, with 20 bases in the middle. Germline CDR1 is MNHEY and CDR2 is SMNVEV (reference sequence). The CDR3 has 16 residues. CDR3 loop: CASSSGAIGSQNEQFI. As DNA, the CDR3 is TGTGCCAGCAGTTCAGGGGCAATTGGGTCGCAAAATGAGCAGTTCATC.

Comment on this clone: The junction departs from the called germline gene at one end, perhaps through a read error. J is TRBJ1-3 and V is TRBV19, with unresolved D. Germline CDR1 is LNHDA and CDR2 is SQIVND (reference sequence). The CDR3 sequence is 12 residues long. Written as DNA, the CDR3 is TGTGCCAGTAGTAGTGGCCGGACTAGCGGGAGGTTT. The encoded protein is CASSSGRTSGRF.

This clone has more than one count but fewer than ten. CDR3 DNA sequence: TGTGCCAGCAATCAAATGAAGGGAACTGAAGCTTTCTTT. Translation: CASNQMKGTEAFF. This sequence joins TRBV6-1 and TRBJ1-1; D unclear. The CDR3 loop spans 13 amino acids. V was trimmed by 7 bases and J by 5 bases, leaving 14 bases between them. Germline values: CDR1 MNHNS, CDR2 SASEGT.